This entry is about one T cell receptor (beta chain). This clone was picked up one time. It has no known antigen specificity. Per-base qualities were not stored, and no clone one base away is much larger. CD8 naive samples were CD45RO-negative cells positively selected for CCR7, giving a CD45RA+CCR7+ population that excluded TemRA cells. The donors were healthy, HIV-negative adults with no recently reported acute infections or vaccinations. All donors were Caucasian adults living in Nashville, Tennessee, USA. After blood collection by leukapheresis, PBMCs were isolated using Ficoll-Histopaque density gradient centrifugation and then cryopreserved in the vapor phase of liquid nitrogen. Purity and quantity of every magnetically sorted T cell population were checked by analytical flow cytometry. Genomic DNA was isolated from each sorted fraction and quantified by UV absorbance on a Nanodrop 2000c. The data belong to a study of shared clonotypes between healthy human individuals (dated by TCRdb to 2018 to 2020). Some background on the complete study: The cohort comprised a couple of women and three men aged 18 to 49 years. For each donor, three plates each were used for CD4 naive and CD4 memory, two plates were used for CD8 naive, and one plate was used for CD8 memory. The study deeply sequenced blood TCR repertoires of five healthy adults to estimate repertoire size and the extent of clonotype sharing between individuals. To increase sequencing depth and limit assay-specific biases, different laboratories used diverse techniques to prepare libraries and sequence TCR repertoires. Per donor, leukapheresis produced somewhere between about 0.8 and 9 billion PBMCs. Results the study describes overall, beyond this receptor: Compared with non-shared clonotypes, clonotypes shared by all four sorted-subset donors had higher generation probabilities. Pairwise subsampling led to the expectation that sequencing depth would affect the degree of clonotype sharing among donors. Incomplete sequencing was indicated by rarefaction of sorted-subset datasets, despite the large sequencing depth. Across four donors, 4.5% to 6.5% of naive CD4, around 3.5% of naive CD8, roughly 2.3% of memory CD4, and 0.4% of memory CD8 clonotypes were shared. The genetic and exposure-history diversity represented was limited by the small number of donors. Sampling was restricted to blood, and TCR repertoires in tissue are likely to differ from TCR repertoires in blood. Larger estimated clonotype richness was generally found for naive subsets than for memory subsets.

Using the deep immunoSEQ assay, multiplex PCR amplified TCR CDR3 regions from genomic DNA. For each cell subset, the extracted genomic DNA was distributed evenly across all wells of several immunoSEQ 96-well plates, and each plate served as one replicate. For sorted subsets, each replicate PCR was loaded with about 200 ng genomic DNA, equivalent to 25,000 to 35,000 T cell genomes. The purified libraries were quantified using a Qubit 3.0 fluorometer, sized with a Bioanalyzer 2100, and then quantified again using the KAPA Library Quantification kit. Every immunoSEQ 96-well plate was sequenced on a separate single-read 150-cycle Illumina NextSeq 550 flow cell. As for the authors' bioinformatics: The immunoSEQ output contained only junctional sequences without quality scores, so filtering could not match that applied to full-length reads. Sequences were annotated with PyIR, a Python wrapper for IgBLAST v1.9, using IMGT germline references to assign V/J genes and CDR3. Any read was removed if the V/J assignment was weak (E-value above 1e-6), the CDR3 was missing, or the read contained stop codons, out-of-frame junctions, or ambiguous translated residues. V3J clonotypes were defined as sequences sharing an identical inferred V gene, J gene, and CDR3 amino acid sequence. The percentage overlap between two repertoires was calculated by dividing the number of shared unique clonotypes by the size of the smaller repertoire. Three approaches were used to assess repertoire richness: RTK rarefaction, the Chao1 estimator, and Recon v2.1 estimates of unobserved clonotypes. Generation probabilities for all TCRbeta clonotypes obtained by the gDNA method from several donors were computed using OLGA. The table was pulled from immuneACCESS by TCRdb, which kept in-frame rearrangements only. Such tables lose some clones; where checked, under half of the loss comes from unresolved V genes, and the rest has no known cause. D and trimming come from the DNA, and the V and J calls and clone size come from that table. The sample table shows fewer than 1 million clones, and approximately 97% are seen once. About 0.25% of the sample is in the top ten clones.

The CDR3 goes from the cysteine to the phenylalanine over 16 residues. Just CDR3 DNA is preserved here, 48 bases in frame from base 1. CDR1 and CDR2 are read off the germline V gene as SQVTM and ANQGSEA. Ends trimmed: V by 3 bases, J by 6 bases; bases unmatched to a gene: 9. The origin of this receptor is a young man in good health. Sequencing input: naive CD8+ T cells sorted from blood. The cell subset or site label for this specimen denotes: CD45RA+CCR7+. The V and J genes are TRBV29-1 and TRBJ2-2; 11 nucleotides in the junction match TRBD1. The CDR3 reads as follows: CSVELRGQGGSGELFF. The nucleotide sequence reads as follows: TGCAGCGTTGAGTTAAGGGGACAGGGGGGCTCCGGGGAGCTGTTTTTT.